These 3 T cell receptor beta chains originate from one sample sequenced in a study of cytomegalovirus exposure and HLA in healthy donors. With 60 Vbeta and 13 Jbeta primers, the PCR was carried out. The assay was immunoSEQ multiplex PCR, and TCRdb's table has in-frame clones only and misses some. The repertoire consists of 100,000 to 150,000 clones, with about 81% occurring once and the leading ten covering roughly 0.99%. The sequencing sample was made of PBMCs. These receptors were taken from a woman aged 25 to 39 in good health and CMV-seronegative.

V is TRBV10-2 and J is TRBJ2-7; D is perhaps TRBD1 (6 bases). Germline V gene sequence: CDR1 WSHSY, CDR2 SAAADI. CDR3 length: 13 amino acids. The V end was cut by 9 bases, the J end by 3 bases, with 15 bases between. DNA of the CDR3: TGCGCCAGTACCCGGGACATGAGCTACGAGCAGTACTTC. This encodes CASTRDMSYEQYF.

This CDR3 reads CASRKTGNTGELFF. The CDR3 DNA reads as TGTGCCAGCAGAAAGACAGGGAACACCGGGGAGCTGTTTTTT. This sequence joins TRBV6-5 and TRBJ2-2; possibly TRBD1 for D (6 bases). The CDR3 covers 14 residues. Germline CDR1 MNHEY, CDR2 SVGAGI. Trimming left V 6 bases short and J 1 base short, with 9 bases between.

The chain carries TRBV7-3 and TRBJ1-1; D possibly corresponds to TRBD1 (5 bases). The CDR3 sequence is 16 residues long. Trimming left V 2 bases short and J 3 bases short, with 16 bases between. Germline values: CDR1 SGHTA, CDR2 FQGTGA. The CDR3 region has the DNA TGTGCCAGCAGCTTAGATGTCTCGCGGGGGGACACTGAAGCTTTCTTT. Its protein is CASSLDVSRGDTEAFF.